This T cell receptor beta chain was profiled in a study of blood T cell repertoires in COVID-19. Participants reported their clinical history, and cohort assignment relied on those reports. Per the original methods: For nucleated cells, counts were estimated from reference gene primer amplification. Only in-frame clones appear in the TCRdb table, and some are missing; sequencing was by immunoSEQ multiplex PCR. For V, J and clone size, that table is used; D and trimming come from the DNA. The repertoire holds 250,000 to 350,000 clones, with roughly 90% as singletons. Germline CDR1 is LNHDA and CDR2 is SQIVND (reference sequence). V was trimmed by 7 bases and J by 8 bases, leaving 18 bases between them. This CDR3 region has 14 residues.

The sequencing sample was made of PBMCs or T cells enriched from blood (not recorded which). This TCR derives from a man aged 60-69 years who had recovered from COVID-19. The chain has TRBV19 and TRBJ2-1; D not resolved. The CDR3 loop is CASTPRFTMDEQFF. CDR3 DNA: TGTGCCAGTACCCCCAGGTTTACAATGGATGAGCAGTTCTTC.